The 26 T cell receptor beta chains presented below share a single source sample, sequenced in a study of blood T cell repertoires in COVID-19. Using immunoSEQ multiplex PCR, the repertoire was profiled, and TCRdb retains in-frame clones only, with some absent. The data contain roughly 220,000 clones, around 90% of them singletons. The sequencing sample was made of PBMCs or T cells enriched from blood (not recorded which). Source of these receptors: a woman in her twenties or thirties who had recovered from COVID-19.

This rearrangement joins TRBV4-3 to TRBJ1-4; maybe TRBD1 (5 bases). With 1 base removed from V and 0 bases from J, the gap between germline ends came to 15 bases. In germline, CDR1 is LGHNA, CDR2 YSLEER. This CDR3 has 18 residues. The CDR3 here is CASSQGYGDYATNEKLFF. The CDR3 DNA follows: TGCGCCAGCAGCCAAGGATATGGGGACTACGCAACTAATGAAAAACTGTTTTTT.

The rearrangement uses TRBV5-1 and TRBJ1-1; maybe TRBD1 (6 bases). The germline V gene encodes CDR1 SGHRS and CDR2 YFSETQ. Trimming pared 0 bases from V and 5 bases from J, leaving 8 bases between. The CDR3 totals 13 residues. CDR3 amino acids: CASSLAQGTEAFF. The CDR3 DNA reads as TGCGCCAGCAGCTTGGCCCAGGGGACTGAAGCTTTCTTT.

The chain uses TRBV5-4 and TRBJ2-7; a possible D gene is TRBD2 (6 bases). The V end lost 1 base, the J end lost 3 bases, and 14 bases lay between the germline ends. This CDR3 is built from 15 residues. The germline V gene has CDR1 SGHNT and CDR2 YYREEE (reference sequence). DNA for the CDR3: TGTGCCAGCAGCTTGTCGGGAGCTAGAGTCTACGAGCAGTACTTC. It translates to CASSLSGARVYEQYF.

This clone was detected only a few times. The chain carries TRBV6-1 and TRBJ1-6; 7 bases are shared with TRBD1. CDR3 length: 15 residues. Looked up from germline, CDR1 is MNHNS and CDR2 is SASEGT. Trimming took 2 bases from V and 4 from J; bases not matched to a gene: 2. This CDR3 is CASSEMTGYNSPLHF. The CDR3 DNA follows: TGTGCCAGCAGTGAAATGACAGGGTATAATTCACCCCTCCACTTT.

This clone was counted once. The CDR3 region has the DNA TGTGCCACCGCCGGGACAGGGTATTTTCATTCACCCCTCCACTTT. Translating gives CATAGTGYFHSPLHF. V and J are TRBV27 and TRBJ1-6; 9 bases fit TRBD1. Germline-derived CDR1 and CDR2 are MNHEY and SMNVEV (reference sequence). With V trimmed by 10 bases and J by 8 bases, 12 bases remained unmatched. The CDR3 is 15 residues long.

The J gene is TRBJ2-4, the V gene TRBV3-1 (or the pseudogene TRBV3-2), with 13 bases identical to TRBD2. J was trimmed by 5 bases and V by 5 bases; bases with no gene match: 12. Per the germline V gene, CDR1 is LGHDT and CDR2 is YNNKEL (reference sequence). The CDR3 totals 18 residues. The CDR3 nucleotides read TGTGCCAGCAGCTTTCTTCCGGGACTAGCGGGGAGTGAAAACATTCAGTACTTC. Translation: CASSFLPGLAGSENIQYF.

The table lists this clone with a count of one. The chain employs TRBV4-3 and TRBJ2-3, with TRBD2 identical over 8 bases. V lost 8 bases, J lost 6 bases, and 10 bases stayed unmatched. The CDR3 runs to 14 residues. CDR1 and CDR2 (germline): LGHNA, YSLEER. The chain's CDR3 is CASSRGAGEDTQYF. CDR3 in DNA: TGCGCCAGCTCCCGTGGAGCGGGGGAGGATACGCAGTATTTT.

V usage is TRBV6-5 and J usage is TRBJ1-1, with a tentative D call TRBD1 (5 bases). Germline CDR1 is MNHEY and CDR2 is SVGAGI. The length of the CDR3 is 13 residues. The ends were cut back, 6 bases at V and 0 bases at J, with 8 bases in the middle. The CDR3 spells CASRSTVNTEAFF. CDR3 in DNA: TGTGCCAGCAGGTCGACAGTGAACACTGAAGCTTTCTTT.

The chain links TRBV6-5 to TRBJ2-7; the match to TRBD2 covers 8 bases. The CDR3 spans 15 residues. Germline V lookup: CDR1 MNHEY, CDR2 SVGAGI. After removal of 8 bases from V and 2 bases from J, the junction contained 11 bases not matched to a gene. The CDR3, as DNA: TGTGCCAGCGCCCCAACAGGGACTAGTGCCTACGAGCAGTACTTC. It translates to CASAPTGTSAYEQYF.

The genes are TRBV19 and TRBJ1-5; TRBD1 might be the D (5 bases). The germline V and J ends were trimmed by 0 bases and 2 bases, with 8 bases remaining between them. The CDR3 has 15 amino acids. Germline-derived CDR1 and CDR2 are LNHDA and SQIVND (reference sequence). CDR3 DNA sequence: TGTGCCAGTAGTATAGAGGGGGGGGGCAATCAGCCCCAGCATTTT. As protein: CASSIEGGGNQPQHF.

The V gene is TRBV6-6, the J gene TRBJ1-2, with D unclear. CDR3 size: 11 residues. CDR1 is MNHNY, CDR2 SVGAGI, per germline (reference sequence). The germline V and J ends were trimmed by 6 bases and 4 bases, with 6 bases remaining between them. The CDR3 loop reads CASRGVYGYTF. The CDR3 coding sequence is TGTGCCAGCAGGGGCGTCTATGGCTACACCTTC.

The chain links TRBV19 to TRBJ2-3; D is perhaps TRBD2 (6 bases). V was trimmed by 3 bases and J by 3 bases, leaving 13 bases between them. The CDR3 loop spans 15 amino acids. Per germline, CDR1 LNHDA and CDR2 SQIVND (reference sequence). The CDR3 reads CASSIGGFNTDTQYF. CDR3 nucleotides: TGTGCCAGTAGTATTGGGGGGTTTAATACAGATACGCAGTATTTT.

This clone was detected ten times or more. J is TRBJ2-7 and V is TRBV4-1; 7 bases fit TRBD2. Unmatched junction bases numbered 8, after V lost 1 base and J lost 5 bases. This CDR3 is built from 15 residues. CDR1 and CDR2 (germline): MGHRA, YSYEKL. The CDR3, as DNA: TGCGCCAGCAGCCAAGTCGGGCTAGCGGCGGACGAGCAGTACTTC. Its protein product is CASSQVGLAADEQYF.

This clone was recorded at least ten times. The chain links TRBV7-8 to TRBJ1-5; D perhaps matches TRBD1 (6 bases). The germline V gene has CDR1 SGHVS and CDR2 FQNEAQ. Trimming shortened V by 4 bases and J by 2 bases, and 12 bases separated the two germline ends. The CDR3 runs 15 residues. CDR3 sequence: CASSSQPGGNQPQHF. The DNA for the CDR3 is TGTGCCAGCAGCTCACAACCAGGGGGCAATCAGCCCCAGCATTTT.

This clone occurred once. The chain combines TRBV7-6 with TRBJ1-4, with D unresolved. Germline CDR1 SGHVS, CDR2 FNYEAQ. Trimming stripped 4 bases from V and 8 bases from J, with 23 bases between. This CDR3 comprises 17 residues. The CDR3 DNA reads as TGTGCCAGCAGCTCCCCTTATTCCCTTCTAAGACACGAAAAACTGTTTTTT. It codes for CASSSPYSLLRHEKLFF.

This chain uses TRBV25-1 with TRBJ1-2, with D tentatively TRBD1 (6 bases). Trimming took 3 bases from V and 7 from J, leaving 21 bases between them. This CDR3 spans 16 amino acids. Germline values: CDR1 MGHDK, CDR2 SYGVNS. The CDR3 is CASSEPATGRVAGYTF. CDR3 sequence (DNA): TGTGCCAGCAGTGAGCCCGCAACAGGGAGGGTGGCTGGCTACACCTTC.

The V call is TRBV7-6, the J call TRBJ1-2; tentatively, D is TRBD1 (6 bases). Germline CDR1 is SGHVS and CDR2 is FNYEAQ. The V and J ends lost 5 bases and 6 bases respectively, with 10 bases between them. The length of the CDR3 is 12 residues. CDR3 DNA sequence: TGTGCCAGCAGCCAACAGGGAGATGGCTACACCTTC. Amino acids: CASSQQGDGYTF.

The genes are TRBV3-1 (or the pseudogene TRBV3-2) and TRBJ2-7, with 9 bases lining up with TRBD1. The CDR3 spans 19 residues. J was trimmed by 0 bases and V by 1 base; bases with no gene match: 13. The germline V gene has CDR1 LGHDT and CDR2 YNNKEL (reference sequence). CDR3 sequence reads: CASSQAGGQGRVSSYEQYF. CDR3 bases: TGTGCCAGCAGCCAAGCGGGTGGACAGGGGAGGGTGAGCTCCTACGAGCAGTACTTC.

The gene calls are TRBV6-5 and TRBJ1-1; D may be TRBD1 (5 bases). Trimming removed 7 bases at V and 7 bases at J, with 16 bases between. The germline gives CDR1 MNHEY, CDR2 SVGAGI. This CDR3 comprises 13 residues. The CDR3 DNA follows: TGTGCCAGCATTTTAGACAGTAGGGGTGAAGCTTTCTTT. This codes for CASILDSRGEAFF.

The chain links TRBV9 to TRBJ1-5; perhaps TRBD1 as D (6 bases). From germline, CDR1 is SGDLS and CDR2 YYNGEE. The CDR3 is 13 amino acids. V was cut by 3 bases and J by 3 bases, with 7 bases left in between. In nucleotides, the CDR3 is TGTGCCAGCAGCGGGGACAACAATCAGCCCCAGCATTTT. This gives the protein CASSGDNNQPQHF. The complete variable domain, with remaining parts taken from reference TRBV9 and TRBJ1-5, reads DSGVTQTPKHLITATGQRVTLRCSPRSGDLSVYWYQQSLDQGLQFLIQYYNGEERAKGNILERFSAQQFPDLHSELNLSSLELGDSALYFCASSGDNNQPQHFGDGTRLSIL.

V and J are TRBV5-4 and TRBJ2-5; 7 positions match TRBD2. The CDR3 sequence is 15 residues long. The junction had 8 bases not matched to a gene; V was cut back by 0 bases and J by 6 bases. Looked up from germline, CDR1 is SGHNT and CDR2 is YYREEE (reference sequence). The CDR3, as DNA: TGTGCCAGCAGCTTGGAACTAGCGAATGGAAAGACCCAGTACTTC. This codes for CASSLELANGKTQYF. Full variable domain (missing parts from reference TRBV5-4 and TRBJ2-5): ETGVTQSPTHLIKTRGQQVTLRCSSQSGHNTVSWYQQALGQGPQFIFQYYREEENGRGNFPPRFSGLQFPNYSSELNVNALELDDSALYLCASSLELANGKTQYFGPGTRLLVL.

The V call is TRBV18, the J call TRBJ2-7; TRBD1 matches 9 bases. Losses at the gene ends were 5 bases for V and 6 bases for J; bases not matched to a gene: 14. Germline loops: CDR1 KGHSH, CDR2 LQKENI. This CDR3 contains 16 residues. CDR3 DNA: TGTGCCAGCTCATTCCATACTAAAGGGACAGGGAGCGAGCAGTACTTC. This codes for CASSFHTKGTGSEQYF.

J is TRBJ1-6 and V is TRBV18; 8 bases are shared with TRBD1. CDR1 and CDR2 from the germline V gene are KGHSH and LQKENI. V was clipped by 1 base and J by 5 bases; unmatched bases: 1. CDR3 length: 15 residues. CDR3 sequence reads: CASSPLTGDNSPLHF. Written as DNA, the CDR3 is TGTGCCAGCTCACCACTGACAGGGGATAATTCACCCCTCCACTTT.

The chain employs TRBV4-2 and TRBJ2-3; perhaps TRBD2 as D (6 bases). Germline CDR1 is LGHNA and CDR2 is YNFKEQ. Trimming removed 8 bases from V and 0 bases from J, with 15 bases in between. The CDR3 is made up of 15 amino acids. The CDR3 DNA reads TGTGCCAGCTCGATCCGGGACTCCAGCACAGATACGCAGTATTTT. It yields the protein CASSIRDSSTDTQYF.

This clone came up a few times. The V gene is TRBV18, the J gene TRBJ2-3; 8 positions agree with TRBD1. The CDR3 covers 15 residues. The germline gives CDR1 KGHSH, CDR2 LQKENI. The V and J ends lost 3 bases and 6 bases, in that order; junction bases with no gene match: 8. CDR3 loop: CASSPLPTGADTQYF. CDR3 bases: TGTGCCAGCTCACCGCTTCCGACAGGGGCGGATACGCAGTATTTT.

Here the CDR3 DNA reads TGCGCCAGCAGCCAAGGGGGAGCAACTAATGAAAAACTGTTTTTT. Translating gives CASSQGGATNEKLFF. The V and J genes are TRBV4-3 and TRBJ1-4; D is unresolved. In germline, CDR1 is LGHNA, CDR2 YSLEER. The V gene lost 1 base and the J gene lost 0 bases, with 6 bases spanning the gap. The CDR3 has 15 amino acids.